The subject of this entry is one T cell receptor beta chain. V was clipped by 10 bases and J by 2 bases, with 17 bases between them. CDR1 and CDR2 from the germline V gene are MNHEY and SVGAGI. CDR3 length: 14 residues. The data are from a study of control samples from healthy donors and cancer patients. Sequencing was performed with immunoSEQ multiplex PCR; in TCRdb, only in-frame clones are kept and a portion is missing. In the table there are approximately 140,000 clones, around nine tenths of which are singletons. The sequenced sample consisted of blood. The sequence was collected from a woman aged 25 to 45 in good health. The chain is built from TRBV6-5 and TRBJ1-2, with D hard to call. The CDR3 DNA sequence: TGTGCCAACCTGATGGACGGGGTAAACTATGGCTACACCTTC. This sequence encodes CANLMDGVNYGYTF.